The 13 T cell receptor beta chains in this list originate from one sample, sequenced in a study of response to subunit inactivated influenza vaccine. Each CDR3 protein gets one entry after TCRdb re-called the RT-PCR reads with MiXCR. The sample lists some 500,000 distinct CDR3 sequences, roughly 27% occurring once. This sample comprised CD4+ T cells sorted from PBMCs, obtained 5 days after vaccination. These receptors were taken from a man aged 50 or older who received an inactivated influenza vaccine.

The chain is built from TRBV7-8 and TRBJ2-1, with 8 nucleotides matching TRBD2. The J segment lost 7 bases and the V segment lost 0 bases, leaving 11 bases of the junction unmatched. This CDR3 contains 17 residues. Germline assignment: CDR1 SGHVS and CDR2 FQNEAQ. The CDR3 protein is CASSLALVSGRENEQFF. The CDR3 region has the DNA TGTGCCAGCAGCTTAGCGCTTGTCTCCGGGAGGGAAAATGAGCAGTTCTTC.

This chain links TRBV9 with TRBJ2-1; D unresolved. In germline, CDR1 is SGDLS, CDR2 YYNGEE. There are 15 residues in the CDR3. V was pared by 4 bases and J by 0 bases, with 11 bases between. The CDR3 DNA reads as TGTGCCAGCAGCCCCACCTGGGGCTCCTACAATGAGCAGTTCTTC. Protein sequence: CASSPTWGSYNEQFF.

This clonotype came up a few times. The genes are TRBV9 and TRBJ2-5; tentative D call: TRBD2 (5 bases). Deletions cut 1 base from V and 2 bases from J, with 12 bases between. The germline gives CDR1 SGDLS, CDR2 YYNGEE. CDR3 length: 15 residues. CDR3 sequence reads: CASSVSPSPQETQYF. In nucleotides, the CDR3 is TGTGCCAGCAGCGTAAGCCCTAGCCCACAAGAGACCCAGTACTTC.

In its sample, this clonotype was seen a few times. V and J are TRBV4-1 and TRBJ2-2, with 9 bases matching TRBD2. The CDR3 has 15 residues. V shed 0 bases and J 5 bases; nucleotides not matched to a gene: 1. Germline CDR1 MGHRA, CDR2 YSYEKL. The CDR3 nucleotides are TGCGCCAGCAGCCAAGAAAGCGGGGGGACCGGGGAGCTGTTTTTT. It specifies CASSQESGGTGELFF.

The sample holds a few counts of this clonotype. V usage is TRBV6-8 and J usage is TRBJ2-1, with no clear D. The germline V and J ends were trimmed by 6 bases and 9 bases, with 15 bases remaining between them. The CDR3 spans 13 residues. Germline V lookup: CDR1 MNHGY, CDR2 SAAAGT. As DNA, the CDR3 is TGTGCCAGCAGCTCTACCGGAGCTCCTGAGCAGTTCTTC. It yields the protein CASSSTGAPEQFF.

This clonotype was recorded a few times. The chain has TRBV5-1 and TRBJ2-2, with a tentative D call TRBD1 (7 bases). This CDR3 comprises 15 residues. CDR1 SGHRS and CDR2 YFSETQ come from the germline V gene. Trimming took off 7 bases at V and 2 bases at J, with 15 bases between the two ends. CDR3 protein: CASRLEGANTGELFF. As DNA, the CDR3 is TGCGCCAGCCGCCTGGAGGGGGCCAACACCGGGGAGCTGTTTTTT.

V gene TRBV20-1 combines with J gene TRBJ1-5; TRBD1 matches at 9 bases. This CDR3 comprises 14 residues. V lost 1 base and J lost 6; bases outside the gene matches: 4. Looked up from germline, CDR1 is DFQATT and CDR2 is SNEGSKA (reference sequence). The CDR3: CSARAPTGGQPQHF. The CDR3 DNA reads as TGCAGTGCTAGAGCCCCGACAGGGGGTCAGCCCCAGCATTTT.

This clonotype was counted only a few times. CDR3 in amino acids: CASSGGGSRNQPQHF. CDR3 bases: TGTGCCAGCTCTGGGGGGGGATCGCGCAATCAGCCCCAGCATTTT. The chain employs TRBV12-3 or TRBV12-4 and TRBJ1-5; perhaps TRBD1 as D (5 bases). The CDR3 totals 15 residues. Trimming pared 8 bases from V and 2 bases from J, leaving 16 bases between.

The CDR3 reads CASSAGGTFQETQYF. CDR3 sequence (DNA): TGCGCCAGCAGCGCAGGCGGGACCTTCCAAGAGACCCAGTACTTC. This chain joins TRBV5-1 and TRBJ2-5, with D perhaps matching TRBD2 (6 bases). This CDR3 contains 15 residues. Trimming removed 4 bases from V and 1 base from J, with 14 bases in between. CDR1 and CDR2 (germline): SGHRS, YFSETQ. The whole variable domain, remainder taken from reference TRBV5-1 and TRBJ2-5, is KAGVTQTPRYLIKTRGQQVTLSCSPISGHRSVSWYQQTPGQGLQFLFEYFSETQRNKGNFPGRFSGRQFSNSRSEMNVSTLELGDSALYLCASSAGGTFQETQYFGPGTRLLVL.

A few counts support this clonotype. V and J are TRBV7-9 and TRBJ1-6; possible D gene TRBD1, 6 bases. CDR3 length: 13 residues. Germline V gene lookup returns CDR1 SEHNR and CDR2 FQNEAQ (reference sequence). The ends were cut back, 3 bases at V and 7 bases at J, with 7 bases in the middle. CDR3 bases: TGTGCCAGCAGCTTGAGGGGGAATTCACCCCTCCACTTT. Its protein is CASSLRGNSPLHF.

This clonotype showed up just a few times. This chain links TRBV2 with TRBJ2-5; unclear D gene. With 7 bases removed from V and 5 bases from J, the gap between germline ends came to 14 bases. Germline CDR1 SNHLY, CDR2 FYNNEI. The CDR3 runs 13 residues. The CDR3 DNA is TGTGCCAGCACCCCGGTTGTAAGGGAGACCCAGTACTTC. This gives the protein CASTPVVRETQYF.

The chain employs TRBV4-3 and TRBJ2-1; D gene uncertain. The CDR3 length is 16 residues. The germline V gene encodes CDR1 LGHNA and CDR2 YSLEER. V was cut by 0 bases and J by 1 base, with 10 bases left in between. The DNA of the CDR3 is TGCGCCAGCAGCCAAGAAGCCGGGCCGTCCTACAATGAGCAGTTCTTC. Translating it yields CASSQEAGPSYNEQFF.

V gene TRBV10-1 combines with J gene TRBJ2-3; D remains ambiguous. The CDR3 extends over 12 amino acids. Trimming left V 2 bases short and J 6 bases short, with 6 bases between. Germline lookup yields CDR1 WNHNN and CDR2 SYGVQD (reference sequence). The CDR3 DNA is TGCGCCAGCAGTGAGCCTATGGATACGCAGTATTTT. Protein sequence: CASSEPMDTQYF.